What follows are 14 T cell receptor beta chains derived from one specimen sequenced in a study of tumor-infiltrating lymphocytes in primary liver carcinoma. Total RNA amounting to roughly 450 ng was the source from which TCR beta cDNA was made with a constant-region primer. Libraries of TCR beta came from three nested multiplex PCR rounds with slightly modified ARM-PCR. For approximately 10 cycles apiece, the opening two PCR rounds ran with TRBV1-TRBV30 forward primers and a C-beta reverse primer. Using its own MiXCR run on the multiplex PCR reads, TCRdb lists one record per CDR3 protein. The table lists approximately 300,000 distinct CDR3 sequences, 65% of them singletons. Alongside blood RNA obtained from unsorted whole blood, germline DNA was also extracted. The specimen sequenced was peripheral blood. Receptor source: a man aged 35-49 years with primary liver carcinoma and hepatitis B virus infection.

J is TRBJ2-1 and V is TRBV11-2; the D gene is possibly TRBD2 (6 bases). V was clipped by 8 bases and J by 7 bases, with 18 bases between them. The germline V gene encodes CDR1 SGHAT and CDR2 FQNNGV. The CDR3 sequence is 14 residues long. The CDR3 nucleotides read TGTGCCAGCGGCCGAATAGCGGAAAGAAATGAGCAGTTCTTC. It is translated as CASGRIAERNEQFF.

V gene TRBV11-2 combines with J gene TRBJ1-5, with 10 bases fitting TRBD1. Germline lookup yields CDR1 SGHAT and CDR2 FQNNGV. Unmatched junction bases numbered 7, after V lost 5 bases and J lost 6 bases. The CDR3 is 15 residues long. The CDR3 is CASSPGQGVFQPQHF. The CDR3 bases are TGTGCCAGCAGCCCAGGACAGGGGGTTTTTCAGCCCCAGCATTTT. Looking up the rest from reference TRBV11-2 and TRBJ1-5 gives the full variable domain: EAGVAQSPRYKIIEKRQSVAFWCNPISGHATLYWYQQILGQGPKLLIQFQNNGVVDDSQLPKDRFSAERLKGVDSTLKIQPAKLEDSAVYLCASSPGQGVFQPQHFGDGTRLSIL.

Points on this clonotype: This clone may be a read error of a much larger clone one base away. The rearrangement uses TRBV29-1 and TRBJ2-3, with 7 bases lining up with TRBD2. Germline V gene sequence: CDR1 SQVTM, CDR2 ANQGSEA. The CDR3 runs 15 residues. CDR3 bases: TGCGGCGTTGAAGGAGGGGAGGGCTTCGGAGATACGCAGTATTTT. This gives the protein CGVEGGEGFGDTQYF.

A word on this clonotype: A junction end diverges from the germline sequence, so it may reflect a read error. CDR3 bases: TGTGTCAGCAGCTCGTCGTTTCAAGAGACCCAGTACTTC. The encoded protein is CVSSSSFQETQYF. The chain is built from TRBV11-3 and TRBJ2-5; D unresolved. The CDR3 length is 13 residues. Germline V lookup: CDR1 SGHNT, CDR2 YENEEA.

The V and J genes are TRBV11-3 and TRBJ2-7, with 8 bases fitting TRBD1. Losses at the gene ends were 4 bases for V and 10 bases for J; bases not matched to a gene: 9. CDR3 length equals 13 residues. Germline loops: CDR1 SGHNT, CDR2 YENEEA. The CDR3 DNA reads TGTGCCAGCAGCTCAGACAGGGGTAGCGATCAGTACGTC. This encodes CASSSDRGSDQYV.

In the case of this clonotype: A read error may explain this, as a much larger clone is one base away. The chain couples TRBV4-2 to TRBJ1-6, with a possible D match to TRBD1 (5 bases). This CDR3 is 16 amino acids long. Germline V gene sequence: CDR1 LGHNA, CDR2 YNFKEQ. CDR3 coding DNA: TGTGCCAGCAACCAAGGGACCACGGGGAGGAATTCACCCCTCCACTTT. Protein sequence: CASNQGTTGRNSPLHF.

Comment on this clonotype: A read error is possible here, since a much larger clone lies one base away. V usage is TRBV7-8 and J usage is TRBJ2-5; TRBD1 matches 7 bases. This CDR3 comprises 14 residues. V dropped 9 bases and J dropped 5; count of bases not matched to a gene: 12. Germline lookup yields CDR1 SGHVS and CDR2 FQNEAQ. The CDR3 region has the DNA TGTGCCAGGAGCCCGGGACAGCAGGGGGAGACCCAGTACTTC. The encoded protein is CARSPGQQGETQYF.

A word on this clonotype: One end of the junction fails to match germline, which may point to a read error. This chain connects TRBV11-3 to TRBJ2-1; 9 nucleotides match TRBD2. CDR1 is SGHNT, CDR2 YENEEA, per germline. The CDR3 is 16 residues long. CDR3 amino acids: CASSLGLLAGDREQIF. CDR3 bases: TGTGCCAGCAGCTTAGGGCTATTAGCGGGAGATCGTGAGCAGATCTTC. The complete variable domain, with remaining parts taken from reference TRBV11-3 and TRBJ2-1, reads EAGVVQSPRYKIIEKKQPVAFWCNPISGHNTLYWYLQNLGQGPELLIRYENEEAVDDSQLPKDRFSAERLKGVDSTLKIQPAELGDSAVYLCASSLGLLAGDREQIFGPGTRLTVL.

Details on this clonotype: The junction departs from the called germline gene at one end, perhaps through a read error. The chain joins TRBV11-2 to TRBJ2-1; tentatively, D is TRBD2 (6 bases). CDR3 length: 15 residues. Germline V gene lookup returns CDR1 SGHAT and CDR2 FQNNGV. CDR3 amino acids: CASSLLAAPAGELFF. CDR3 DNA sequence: TGTGCAAGCAGCTTATTAGCGGCCCCGGCGGGTGAGCTGTTCTTC.

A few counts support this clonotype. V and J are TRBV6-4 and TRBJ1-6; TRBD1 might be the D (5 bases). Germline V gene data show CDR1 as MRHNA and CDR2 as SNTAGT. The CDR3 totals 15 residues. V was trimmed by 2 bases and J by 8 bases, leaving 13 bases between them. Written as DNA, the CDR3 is TGTGCCAGCAGTGACCCCCGGGACTCAGATTCACCCCTCCACTTT. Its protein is CASSDPRDSDSPLHF.

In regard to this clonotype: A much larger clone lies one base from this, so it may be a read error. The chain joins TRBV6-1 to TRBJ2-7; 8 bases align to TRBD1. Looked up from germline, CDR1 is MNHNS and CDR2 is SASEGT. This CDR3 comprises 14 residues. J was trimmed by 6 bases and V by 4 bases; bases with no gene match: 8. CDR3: CASSADRDGIEQYF. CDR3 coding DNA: TGTGCCAGCAGTGCGGACAGGGATGGTATCGAGCAGTACTTC.

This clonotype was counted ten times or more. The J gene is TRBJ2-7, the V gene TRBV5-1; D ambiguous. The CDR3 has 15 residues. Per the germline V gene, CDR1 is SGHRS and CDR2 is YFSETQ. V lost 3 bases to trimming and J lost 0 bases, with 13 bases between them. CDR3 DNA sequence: TGCGCCAGCAGCTCCTTTTCTTCTAGCTCCTACGAGCAGTACTTC. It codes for CASSSFSSSSYEQYF.

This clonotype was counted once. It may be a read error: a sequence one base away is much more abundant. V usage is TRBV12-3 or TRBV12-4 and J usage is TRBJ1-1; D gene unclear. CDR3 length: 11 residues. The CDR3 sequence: CSSSLNTEAFF. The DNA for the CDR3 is TGTTCCAGCAGTTTGAACACTGAAGCTTTCTTT.

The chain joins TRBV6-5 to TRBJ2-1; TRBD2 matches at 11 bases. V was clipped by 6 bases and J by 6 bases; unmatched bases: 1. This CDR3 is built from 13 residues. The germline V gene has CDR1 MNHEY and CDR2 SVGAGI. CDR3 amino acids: CASRTSGTNEQFF. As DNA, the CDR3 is TGTGCCAGCAGGACTAGCGGGACCAATGAGCAGTTCTTC.